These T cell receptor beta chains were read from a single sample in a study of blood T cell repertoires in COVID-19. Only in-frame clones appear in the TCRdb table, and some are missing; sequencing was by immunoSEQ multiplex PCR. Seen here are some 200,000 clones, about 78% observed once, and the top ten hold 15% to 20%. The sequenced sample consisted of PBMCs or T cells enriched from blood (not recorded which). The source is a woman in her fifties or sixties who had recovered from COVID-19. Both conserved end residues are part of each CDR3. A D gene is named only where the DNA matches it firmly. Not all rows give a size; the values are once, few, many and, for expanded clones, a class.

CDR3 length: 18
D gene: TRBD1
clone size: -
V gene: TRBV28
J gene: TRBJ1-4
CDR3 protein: CASSFGGTGGFLDEKLFF
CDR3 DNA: TGTGCCAGCAGTTTTGGAGGGACAGGGGGATTTCTCGATGAAAAACTGTTTTTT

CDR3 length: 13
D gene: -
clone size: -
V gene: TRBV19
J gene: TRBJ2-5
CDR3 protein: CASSPFVQETQYF
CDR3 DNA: TGTGCCAGTAGTCCATTTGTCCAAGAGACCCAGTACTTC

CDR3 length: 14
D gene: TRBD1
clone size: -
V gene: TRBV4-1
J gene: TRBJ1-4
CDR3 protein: CASRPDRVREKLFF
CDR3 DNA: TGCGCCAGCAGGCCCGACAGGGTAAGAGAAAAACTGTTTTTT

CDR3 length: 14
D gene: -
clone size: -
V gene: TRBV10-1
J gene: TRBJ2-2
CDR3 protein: CASKHRDNTGELFF
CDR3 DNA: TGCGCCAGCAAGCACAGGGATAACACCGGGGAGCTGTTTTTT

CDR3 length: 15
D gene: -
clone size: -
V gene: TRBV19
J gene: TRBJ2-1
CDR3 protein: CASSIARESYNEQFF
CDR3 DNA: TGTGCCAGTAGTATCGCCAGGGAATCCTACAATGAGCAGTTCTTC

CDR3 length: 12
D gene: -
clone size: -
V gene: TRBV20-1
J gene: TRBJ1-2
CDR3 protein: CSASGGNYGYTF
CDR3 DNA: TGCAGTGCTAGTGGGGGCAACTATGGCTACACCTTC

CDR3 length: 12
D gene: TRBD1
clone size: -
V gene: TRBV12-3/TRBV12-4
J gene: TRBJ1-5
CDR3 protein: CASSPPTGAQHF
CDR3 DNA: TGTGCCAGCAGTCCTCCGACAGGGGCCCAGCATTTT

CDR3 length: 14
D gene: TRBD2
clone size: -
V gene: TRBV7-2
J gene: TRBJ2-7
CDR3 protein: CASSSWGLDYEQYF
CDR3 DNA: TGTGCCAGCAGCTCTTGGGGACTAGACTACGAGCAGTACTTC

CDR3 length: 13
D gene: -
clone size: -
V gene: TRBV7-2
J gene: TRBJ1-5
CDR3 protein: CASSTRRDQPQHF
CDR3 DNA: TGTGCCAGCAGCACACGGAGGGATCAACCCCAGCATTTT

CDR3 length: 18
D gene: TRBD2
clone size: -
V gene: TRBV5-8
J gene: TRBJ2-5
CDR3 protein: CASSLGASGIIVQETQYF
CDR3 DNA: TGTGCCAGCAGCCTGGGGGCTAGCGGGATTATCGTCCAAGAGACCCAGTACTTC

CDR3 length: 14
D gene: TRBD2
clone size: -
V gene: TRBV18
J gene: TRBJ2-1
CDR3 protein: CASSPSGRPYEQFF
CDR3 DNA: TGTGCCAGCTCACCTAGCGGGAGACCCTATGAGCAGTTCTTC

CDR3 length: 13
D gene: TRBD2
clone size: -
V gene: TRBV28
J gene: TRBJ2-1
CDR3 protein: CASSLSGGNEQFF
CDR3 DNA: TGTGCCAGCAGTTTATCGGGGGGGAATGAGCAGTTCTTC

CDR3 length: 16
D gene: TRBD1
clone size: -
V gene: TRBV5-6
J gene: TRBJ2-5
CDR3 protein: CASSSRLTGMRETQYF
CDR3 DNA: TGTGCCAGCAGCTCACGCTTGACAGGGATGAGGGAGACCCAGTACTTC

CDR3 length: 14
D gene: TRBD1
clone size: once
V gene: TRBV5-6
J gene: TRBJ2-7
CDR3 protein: CASSLKGQTYEQYF
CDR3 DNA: TGTGCCAGCAGCTTGAAGGGACAGACCTACGAGCAGTACTTC

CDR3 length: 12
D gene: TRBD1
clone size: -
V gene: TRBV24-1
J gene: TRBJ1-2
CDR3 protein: CATSMTGNGYTF
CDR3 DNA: TGTGCCACCAGTATGACAGGGAATGGCTACACCTTC